This T cell receptor (beta chain) was documented in a study of shared clonotypes between healthy human individuals. The protocol was immunoSEQ multiplex PCR, while the TCRdb copy is restricted to in-frame clones and leaves out a portion. The sample records more than 2 million clones, over 85% being singletons. With regard to this clone: The antigen is undetermined.

Study-level findings and limits: In contrast to clonotypes shared by all four donors, non-shared clonotypes had lower generation probabilities.

Material for sequencing was naive CD4+ T cells sorted from blood. Described subset: CD45RA+ positively selected. This clonotype originated in a man aged 18 to 30 in good health.

This chain's CDR3 is CASSPRVQESNEQFF. The CDR3 DNA reads TGCGCCAGCAGCCCCCGGGTGCAGGAATCCAATGAGCAGTTCTTC. The chain joins TRBV5-1 to TRBJ2-1; D unclear. This CDR3 comprises 15 residues. Trimming left V 4 bases short and J 6 bases short, with 17 bases between. Germline CDR1 is SGHRS and CDR2 is YFSETQ.